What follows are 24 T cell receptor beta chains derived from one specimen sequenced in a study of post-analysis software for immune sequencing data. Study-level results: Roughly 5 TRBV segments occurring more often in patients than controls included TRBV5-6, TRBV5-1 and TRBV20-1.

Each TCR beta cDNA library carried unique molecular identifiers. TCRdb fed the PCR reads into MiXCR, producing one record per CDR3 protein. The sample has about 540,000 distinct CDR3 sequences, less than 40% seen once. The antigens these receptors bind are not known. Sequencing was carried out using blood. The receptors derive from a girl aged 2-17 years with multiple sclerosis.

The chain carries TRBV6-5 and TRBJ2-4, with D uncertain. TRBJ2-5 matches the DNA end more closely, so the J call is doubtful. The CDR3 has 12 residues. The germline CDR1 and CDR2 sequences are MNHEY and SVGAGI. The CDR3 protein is CANCRTQETQYF. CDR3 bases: TGTGCCAACTGCCGGACCCAAGAGACCCAGTACTTC.

CDR3 amino acids: CASLVNRNTEAFF. Here the CDR3 DNA reads TGTGCCAGCCTAGTTAATCGGAACACTGAAGCTTTCTTT. The V gene is TRBV12-3 or TRBV12-4, the J gene TRBJ1-1; D is unresolved. Trimming removed 8 bases at V and 1 base at J, with 11 bases between. CDR3 length: 13 amino acids.

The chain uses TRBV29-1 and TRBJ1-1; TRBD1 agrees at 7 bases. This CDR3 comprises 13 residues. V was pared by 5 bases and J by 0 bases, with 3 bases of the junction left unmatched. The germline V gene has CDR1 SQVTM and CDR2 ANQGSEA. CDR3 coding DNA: TGCAGCGTTAGGGGACAGTTGAACACTGAAGCTTTCTTT. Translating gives CSVRGQLNTEAFF.

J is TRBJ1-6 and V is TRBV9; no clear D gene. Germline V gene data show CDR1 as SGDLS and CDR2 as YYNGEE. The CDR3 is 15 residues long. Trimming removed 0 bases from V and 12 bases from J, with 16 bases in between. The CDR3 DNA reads TGTGCCAGCAGCGTAGGTGGGAGCCCGACTGGACCCCTCCACTTT. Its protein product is CASSVGGSPTGPLHF.

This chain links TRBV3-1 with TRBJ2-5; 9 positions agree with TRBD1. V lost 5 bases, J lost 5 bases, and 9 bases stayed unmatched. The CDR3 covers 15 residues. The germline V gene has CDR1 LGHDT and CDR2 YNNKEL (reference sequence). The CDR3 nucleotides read TGTGCCAGCAGCGAGGGACAGGGAGTCGGTGAGACCCAGTACTTC. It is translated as CASSEGQGVGETQYF.

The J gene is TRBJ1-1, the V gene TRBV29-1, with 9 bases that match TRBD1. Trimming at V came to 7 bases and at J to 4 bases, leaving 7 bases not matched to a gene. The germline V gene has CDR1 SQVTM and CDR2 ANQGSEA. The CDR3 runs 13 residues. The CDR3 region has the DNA TGCAGCGCAGACGACAGGGGGGGCACTGAAGCTTTCTTT. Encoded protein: CSADDRGGTEAFF. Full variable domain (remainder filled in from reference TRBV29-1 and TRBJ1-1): SAVISQKPSRDICQRGTSLTIQCQVDSQVTMMFWYRQQPGQSLTLIATANQGSEATYESGFVIDKFPISRPNLTFSTLTVSNMSPEDSSIYLCSADDRGGTEAFFGQGTRLTVV.

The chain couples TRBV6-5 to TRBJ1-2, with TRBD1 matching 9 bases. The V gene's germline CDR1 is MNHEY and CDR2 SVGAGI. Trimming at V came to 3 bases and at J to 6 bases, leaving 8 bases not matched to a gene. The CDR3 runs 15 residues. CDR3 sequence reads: CASSYVTGQGNGYTF. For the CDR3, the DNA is TGTGCCAGCAGTTATGTGACGGGACAGGGAAATGGCTACACCTTC.

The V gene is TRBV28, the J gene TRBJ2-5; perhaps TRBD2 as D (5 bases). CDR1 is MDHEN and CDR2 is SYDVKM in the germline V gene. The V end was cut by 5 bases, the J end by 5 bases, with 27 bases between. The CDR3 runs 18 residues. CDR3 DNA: TGTGCCAGCAGTGACCCACGGAGTGGCGGGCCCGGTGGGGAGACCCAGTACTTC. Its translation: CASSDPRSGGPGGETQYF. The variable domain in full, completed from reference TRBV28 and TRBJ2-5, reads DVKVTQSSRYLVKRTGEKVFLECVQDMDHENMFWYRQDPGLGLRLIYFSYDVKMKEKGDIPEGYSVSREKKERFSLILESASTNQTSMYLCASSDPRSGGPGGETQYFGPGTRLLVL.

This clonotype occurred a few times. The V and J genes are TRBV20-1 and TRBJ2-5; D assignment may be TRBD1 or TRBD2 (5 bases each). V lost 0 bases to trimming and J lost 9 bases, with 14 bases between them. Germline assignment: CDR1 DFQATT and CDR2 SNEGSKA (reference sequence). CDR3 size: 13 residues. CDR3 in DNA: TGCAGTGCTAGAGATTATGACTTGGGGGCCCAGTACTTC. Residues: CSARDYDLGAQYF.

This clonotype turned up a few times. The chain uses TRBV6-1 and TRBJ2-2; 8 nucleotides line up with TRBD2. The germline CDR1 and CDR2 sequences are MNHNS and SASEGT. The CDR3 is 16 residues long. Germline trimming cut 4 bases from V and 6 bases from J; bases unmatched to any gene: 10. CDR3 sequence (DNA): TGTGCCAGCAGTGGAGGAGCGGGGGCCGGGCCCGGGGAGCTGTTTTTT. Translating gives CASSGGAGAGPGELFF.

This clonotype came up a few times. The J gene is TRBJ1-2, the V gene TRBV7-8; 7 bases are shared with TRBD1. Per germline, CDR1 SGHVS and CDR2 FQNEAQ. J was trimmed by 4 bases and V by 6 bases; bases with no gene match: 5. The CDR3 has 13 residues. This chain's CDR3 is CASREQGTYGYTF. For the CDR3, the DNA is TGTGCCAGCAGAGAACAGGGGACCTATGGCTACACCTTC.

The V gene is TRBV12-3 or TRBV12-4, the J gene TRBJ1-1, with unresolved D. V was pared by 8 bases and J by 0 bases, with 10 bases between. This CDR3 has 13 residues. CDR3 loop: CASQAPLNTEAFF. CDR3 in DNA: TGTGCCAGCCAAGCACCTTTGAACACTGAAGCTTTCTTT.

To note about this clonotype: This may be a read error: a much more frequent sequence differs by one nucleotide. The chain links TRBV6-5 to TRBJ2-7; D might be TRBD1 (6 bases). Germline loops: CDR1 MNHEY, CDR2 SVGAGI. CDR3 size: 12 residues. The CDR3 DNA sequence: TGTGCCAGCAGAGCACAGGGAGACGAGCAGAACTTC. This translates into CASRAQGDEQNF.

The CDR3 region has the DNA TGTGCCAGCACCTCTCGGGGGGGAGGGCAAGAGACCCAGTACTTC. It specifies CASTSRGGGQETQYF. This chain connects TRBV11-2 to TRBJ2-5, with TRBD2 matching over 8 bases. V shed 7 bases and J 2 bases; nucleotides not matched to a gene: 9. CDR1 SGHAT and CDR2 FQNNGV come from the germline V gene. There are 15 residues in the CDR3.

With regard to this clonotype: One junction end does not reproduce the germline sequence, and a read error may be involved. The CDR3 nucleotides read TGCAGTGCTAACCGGGGGGCCGAAGTAGGGGGCCAAGAGACCCAGTATTTC. Its protein product is CSANRGAEVGGQETQYF. The rearrangement joins TRBV20-1 to TRBJ2-5; tentatively, D is TRBD1 or TRBD2 (7 bases each). The CDR3 spans 17 residues. Per germline, CDR1 DFQATT and CDR2 SNEGSKA (reference sequence).

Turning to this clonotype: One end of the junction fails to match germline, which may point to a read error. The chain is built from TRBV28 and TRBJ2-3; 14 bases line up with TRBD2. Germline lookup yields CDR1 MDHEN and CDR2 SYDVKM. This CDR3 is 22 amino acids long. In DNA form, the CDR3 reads TGTGCCAGCAGCCCCCAGGCCGGGACTAGCGGGAGTGGGAGTGGAGCGGCAGATACACAGTATTTT. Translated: CASSPQAGTSGSGSGAADTQYF.

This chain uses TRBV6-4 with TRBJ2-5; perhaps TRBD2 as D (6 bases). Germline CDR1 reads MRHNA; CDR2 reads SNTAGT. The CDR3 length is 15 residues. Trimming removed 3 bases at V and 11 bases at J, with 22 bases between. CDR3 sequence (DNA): TGTGCCAGCAGTGAGGGAGGATTGGGTTGGAATGAGCAGTACTTC. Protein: CASSEGGLGWNEQYF.

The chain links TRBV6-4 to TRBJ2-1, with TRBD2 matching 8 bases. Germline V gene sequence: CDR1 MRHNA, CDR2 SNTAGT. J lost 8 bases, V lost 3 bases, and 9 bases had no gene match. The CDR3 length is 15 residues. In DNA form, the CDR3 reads TGTGCCAGCAGTGAGGAACGGGGGGGCGGGCATGAGCAGTTCTTC. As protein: CASSEERGGGHEQFF.

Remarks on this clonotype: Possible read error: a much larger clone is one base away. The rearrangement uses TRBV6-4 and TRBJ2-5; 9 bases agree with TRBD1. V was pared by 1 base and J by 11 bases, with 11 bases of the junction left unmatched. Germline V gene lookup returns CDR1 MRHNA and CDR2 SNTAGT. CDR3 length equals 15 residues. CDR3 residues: CASSDWDRVVDEQYF. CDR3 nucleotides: TGTGCCAGCAGTGACTGGGACAGGGTGGTCGATGAGCAGTACTTC.

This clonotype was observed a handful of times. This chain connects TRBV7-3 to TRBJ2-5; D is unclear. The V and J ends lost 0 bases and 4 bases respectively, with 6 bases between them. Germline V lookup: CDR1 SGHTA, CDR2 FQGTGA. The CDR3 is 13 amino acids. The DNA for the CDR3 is TGTGCCAGCAGCTTAACGAGAGGAGAGACCCAGTACTTC. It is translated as CASSLTRGETQYF.

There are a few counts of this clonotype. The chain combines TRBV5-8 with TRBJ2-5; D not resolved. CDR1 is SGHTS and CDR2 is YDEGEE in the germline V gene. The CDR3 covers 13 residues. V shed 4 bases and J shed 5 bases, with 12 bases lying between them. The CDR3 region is CASSRLVYETQYF. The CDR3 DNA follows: TGTGCCAGCAGCCGCTTGGTGTATGAGACCCAGTACTTC.

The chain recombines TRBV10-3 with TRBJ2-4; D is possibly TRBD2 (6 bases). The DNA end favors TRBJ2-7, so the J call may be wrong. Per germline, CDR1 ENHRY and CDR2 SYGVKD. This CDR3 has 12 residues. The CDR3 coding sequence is TGTGCCAACACCGGGGGTAGTGGCGAGCAGTACTTC. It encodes CANTGGSGEQYF.

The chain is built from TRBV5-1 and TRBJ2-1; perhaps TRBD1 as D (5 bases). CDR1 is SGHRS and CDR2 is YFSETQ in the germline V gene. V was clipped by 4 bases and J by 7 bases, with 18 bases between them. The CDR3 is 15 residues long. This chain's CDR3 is CASSPAPQTANEQFF. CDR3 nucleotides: TGCGCCAGCAGCCCGGCACCCCAGACAGCTAATGAGCAGTTCTTC. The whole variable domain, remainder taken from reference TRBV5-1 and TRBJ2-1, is KAGVTQTPRYLIKTRGQQVTLSCSPISGHRSVSWYQQTPGQGLQFLFEYFSETQRNKGNFPGRFSGRQFSNSRSEMNVSTLELGDSALYLCASSPAPQTANEQFFGPGTRLTVL.

The CDR3 bases are TGCGCCAGCAGCCCCGGACCGACCCCTCCAAAAGCTTTCTTT. This translates into CASSPGPTPPKAFF. The chain uses TRBV5-1 and TRBJ1-1; D is unresolved. The germline gives CDR1 SGHRS, CDR2 YFSETQ. V was cut by 4 bases and J by 9 bases, with 19 bases left in between. This CDR3 region has 14 residues. The full variable domain, completed using reference TRBV5-1 and TRBJ1-1, is KAGVTQTPRYLIKTRGQQVTLSCSPISGHRSVSWYQQTPGQGLQFLFEYFSETQRNKGNFPGRFSGRQFSNSRSEMNVSTLELGDSALYLCASSPGPTPPKAFFGQGTRLTVV.